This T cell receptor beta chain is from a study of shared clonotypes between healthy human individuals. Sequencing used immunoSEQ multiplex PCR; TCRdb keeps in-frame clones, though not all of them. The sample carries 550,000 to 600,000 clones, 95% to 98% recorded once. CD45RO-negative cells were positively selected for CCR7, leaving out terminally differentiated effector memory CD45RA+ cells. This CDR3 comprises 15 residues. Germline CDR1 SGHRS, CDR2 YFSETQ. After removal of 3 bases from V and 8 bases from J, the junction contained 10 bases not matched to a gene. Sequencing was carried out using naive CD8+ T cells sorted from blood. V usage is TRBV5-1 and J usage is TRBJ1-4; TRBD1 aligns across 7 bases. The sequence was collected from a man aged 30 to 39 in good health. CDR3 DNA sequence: TGCGCCAGCAGCTCCCTGGGACAGCCTAGCGAAAAACTGTTTTTT. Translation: CASSSLGQPSEKLFF.